The 25 T cell receptor beta chains in this list originate from one sample, sequenced in a study of beta chain features in type 1 diabetes (dated by TCRdb to 2016 to 2019). Library creation used the immunoSEQ multiplex PCR assay. All of the isolated RNA was reverse transcribed with the High Capacity cDNA Reverse Transcription Kit, so expressed TCRB transcripts were sequenced. The immuneACCESS repertoire file appears here via TCRdb, limited to in-frame rearrangements. These files lack a portion of the clones; in checked studies, under half of the deficit traces to unresolved V genes, and the cause of the others is not known. This sample has 430,000 or so clones in its table, and 11% of those were observed once. The top ten hold 0.035% to 0.05% of the sample. Source material: naive CD4+ T cells from blood. This specimen's cell subset or site label, interpreted: true naive CD4+ T cells. These receptors were collected from a woman aged 18-29 years in good health.

This clone has a handful of counts. This rearrangement joins TRBV27 to TRBJ2-7; D ambiguous. Looked up from germline, CDR1 is MNHEY and CDR2 is SMNVEV (reference sequence). The length of the CDR3 is 16 residues. The V and J ends lost 4 bases and 2 bases respectively, with 18 bases between them. This chain's CDR3 is CASSSQGNPGPYEQYV. The CDR3 DNA reads as TGTGCCAGCAGTTCCCAAGGTAACCCCGGCCCCTACGAGCAGTACGTC.

The CDR3 here is CASTQGQRIYEQYF. CDR3 coding DNA: TGTGCCAGCACCCAGGGACAGCGGATATACGAGCAGTACTTC. The gene calls are TRBV2 and TRBJ2-7, with 7 bases fitting TRBD1. Per germline, CDR1 SNHLY and CDR2 FYNNEI. The CDR3 extends over 14 amino acids. Unmatched junction bases numbered 10, after V lost 7 bases and J lost 4 bases.

This clone was counted a few times. The rearrangement links TRBV25-1 to TRBJ1-1; TRBD1 matches at 7 bases. CDR1 is MGHDK and CDR2 is SYGVNS in the germline V gene. The CDR3 spans 13 residues. Trimming at V came to 6 bases and at J to 5 bases, leaving 6 bases not matched to a gene. The CDR3 loop is CASRQGKRTEAFF. CDR3 DNA: TGTGCCAGCAGACAGGGGAAGAGGACTGAAGCTTTCTTT.

The chain is built from TRBV2 and TRBJ2-1; either TRBD1 or TRBD2 may supply D (5 bases each). The CDR3 contains 11 residues. Between the trimmed V and J ends, which lost 8 bases and 7 bases, there was a span of 9 bases. Germline V gene data show CDR1 as SNHLY and CDR2 as FYNNEI. CDR3 protein: CASQRGNEQFF. Written as DNA, the CDR3 is TGTGCCAGCCAGAGGGGAAATGAGCAGTTCTTC.

The V and J genes are TRBV29-1 and TRBJ2-7, with D unclear. V lost 4 bases and J lost 1, with 8 bases in between. The CDR3 is made up of 12 amino acids. CDR1 and CDR2 from the germline V gene are SQVTM and ANQGSEA. This CDR3 reads CSVGPVSYEQYF. The CDR3, as DNA: TGCAGCGTTGGACCGGTTTCCTACGAGCAGTACTTC.

The DNA of the CDR3 is TGTGCCAGCAGCTTACAGACAGGGCAAACCTACGAGCAGTACGTC. Protein product: CASSLQTGQTYEQYV. The J gene is TRBJ2-7, the V gene TRBV7-3; 7 nucleotides align to TRBD1. This CDR3 region has 15 residues. The junction had 6 bases not matched to a gene; V was cut back by 2 bases and J by 2 bases. The germline gives CDR1 SGHTA, CDR2 FQGTGA.

This chain uses TRBV4-3 with TRBJ1-6; D remains unclear. The CDR3 sequence is 13 residues long. V was pared by 1 base and J by 8 bases, with 6 bases between. CDR1 LGHNA and CDR2 YSLEER come from the germline V gene. CDR3 protein: CASSQVEDSPLHF. The CDR3 DNA is TGCGCCAGCAGCCAAGTCGAGGATTCACCCCTCCACTTT.

The rearrangement joins TRBV14 to TRBJ2-2; the D is unclear. The V end was cut by 0 bases, the J end by 6 bases, with 2 bases between. Germline V lookup: CDR1 SGHDN, CDR2 FVKESK. CDR3 size: 12 residues. The CDR3 DNA reads as TGTGCCAGCAGCCAAGACCCCGGGGAGCTGTTTTTT. It specifies CASSQDPGELFF.

The chain couples TRBV4-2 to TRBJ1-6, with TRBD1 as a possible D gene (5 bases). Germline V gene sequence: CDR1 LGHNA, CDR2 YNFKEQ. V was cut by 2 bases and J by 7 bases, with 9 bases left in between. The CDR3 has 14 amino acids. CDR3 sequence (DNA): TGTGCCAGCAGCCAACGGGACTTCAATTCACCCCTCCACTTT. This encodes CASSQRDFNSPLHF.

This chain joins TRBV7-9 and TRBJ2-7; D gene ambiguous. V lost 4 bases and J lost 0, with 13 bases in between. The CDR3 covers 15 residues. Germline V lookup: CDR1 SEHNR, CDR2 FQNEAQ (reference sequence). CDR3 sequence: CASSSQTRHSYEQYF. Written as DNA, the CDR3 is TGTGCCAGCAGCTCGCAGACTCGTCACTCCTACGAGCAGTACTTC.

This clone was seen a handful of times. V and J are TRBV7-9 and TRBJ2-7; D gene uncertain. The CDR3 contains 15 residues. Germline assignment: CDR1 SEHNR and CDR2 FQNEAQ (reference sequence). The V end was cut by 1 base, the J end by 6 bases, with 16 bases between. CDR3 protein: CASSLVTLGSVEQYF. The CDR3 DNA reads TGTGCCAGCAGCTTAGTAACCCTGGGCTCTGTCGAGCAGTACTTC.

The rearrangement links TRBV2 to TRBJ2-7; a weak D match, TRBD2 (6 bases). Germline V gene lookup returns CDR1 SNHLY and CDR2 FYNNEI. The V and J ends lost 6 bases and 3 bases respectively, with 15 bases between them. CDR3 length equals 14 residues. CDR3 amino acids: CASRRTGLLYEQYV. CDR3 sequence (DNA): TGTGCCAGCAGGAGAACGGGACTCCTCTACGAGCAGTACGTC.

This clone was counted a few times. This chain links TRBV6-7 with TRBJ1-2; no clear D gene. TRBV6-7 has ORF status, its function being uncertain. V lost 6 bases to trimming and J lost 4 bases, with 15 bases between them. There are 14 residues in the CDR3. Here the CDR3 reads CASRAGPSPYGYTF. CDR3 DNA: TGTGCCAGCAGGGCCGGGCCGTCCCCCTATGGCTACACCTTC.

The rearrangement links TRBV7-8 to TRBJ2-1; D gene unclear. Germline V gene data show CDR1 as SGHVS and CDR2 as FQNEAQ. This CDR3 region has 12 residues. Between the trimmed V and J ends, which lost 5 bases and 5 bases, there was a span of 7 bases. The chain's CDR3 is CASSRSHNEQFF. The DNA for the CDR3 is TGTGCCAGCAGCCGTTCCCACAATGAGCAGTTCTTC.

This clone occurred a few times. This chain uses TRBV4-1 with TRBJ2-1, with no clear D. Trimming stripped 1 base from V and 0 bases from J, with 7 bases between. CDR3 size: 15 residues. CDR1 and CDR2 (germline): MGHRA, YSYEKL. CDR3 loop: CASSQGRISYNEQFF. CDR3 coding DNA: TGCGCCAGCAGCCAAGGACGTATCTCCTACAATGAGCAGTTCTTC.

This clone was seen a few times. Here the CDR3 reads CASSRRGAYEQYV. CDR3 nucleotide sequence: TGTGCCAGCAGCCGCAGGGGTGCCTACGAGCAGTACGTC. The chain couples TRBV7-2 to TRBJ2-7; possible D gene TRBD1, 6 bases. This CDR3 has 13 residues. Germline-derived CDR1 and CDR2 are SGHTA and FQGNSA. The V end was cut by 5 bases, the J end by 2 bases, with 10 bases between.

This clone was detected a few times. The chain joins TRBV14 to TRBJ1-2, with 8 nucleotides matching TRBD1. The CDR3 is made up of 13 amino acids. Per the germline V gene, CDR1 is SGHDN and CDR2 is FVKESK. J was trimmed by 3 bases and V by 4 bases; bases with no gene match: 1. DNA of the CDR3: TGTGCCAGCAGCCCACAGGGGGACTATGGCTACACCTTC. As protein: CASSPQGDYGYTF.

The chain has TRBV9 and TRBJ2-3; D not resolved. The CDR3 is 14 residues long. Trimming shortened V by 4 bases and J by 2 bases, and 11 bases separated the two germline ends. Germline V gene data show CDR1 as SGDLS and CDR2 as YYNGEE. CDR3 bases: TGTGCCAGCAGCTTAGGGCGAGCCACAGATACGCAGTATTTT. Translating it yields CASSLGRATDTQYF. Based on the CDR3 plus reference TRBV9 and TRBJ2-3, the full variable domain is DSGVTQTPKHLITATGQRVTLRCSPRSGDLSVYWYQQSLDQGLQFLIQYYNGEERAKGNILERFSAQQFPDLHSELNLSSLELGDSALYFCASSLGRATDTQYFGPGTRLTVL.

This clone was observed a few times. This chain uses TRBV9 with TRBJ1-3; no clear D. Trimming left V 6 bases short and J 0 bases short, with 16 bases between. The germline V gene has CDR1 SGDLS and CDR2 YYNGEE. The CDR3 extends over 16 amino acids. The CDR3 sequence: CASNVMGSPSGNTIYF. As DNA, the CDR3 is TGTGCCAGCAACGTCATGGGCAGCCCCTCTGGAAACACCATATATTTT.

This clone was observed once. The J gene is TRBJ1-1, the V gene TRBV30; 9 nucleotides match TRBD1. The CDR3 totals 16 residues. Germline V gene sequence: CDR1 GTSNPN, CDR2 SVGIG (reference sequence). V lost 4 bases, J lost 6 bases, and 15 bases stayed unmatched. The DNA of the CDR3 is TGTGCCTGGATAGGATACAGGGGGCGCAAGTATCCTGAAGCTTTCTTT. This sequence encodes CAWIGYRGRKYPEAFF.

The genes are TRBV2 and TRBJ1-6; 8 nucleotides match TRBD1. Germline CDR1 and CDR2: SNHLY and FYNNEI. V shed 10 bases, J shed 5 bases, and the junction held 4 bases outside the gene matches. CDR3 length: 13 amino acids. The CDR3 sequence: CATQGAHNSPLHF. As DNA, the CDR3 is TGTGCCACCCAGGGGGCCCATAATTCACCCCTCCACTTT.

This clone was observed a handful of times. The V and J genes are TRBV14 and TRBJ2-2, with D tentatively TRBD2 (6 bases). The CDR3 runs 12 residues. Per the germline V gene, CDR1 is SGHDN and CDR2 is FVKESK. The V and J ends lost 8 bases and 3 bases respectively, with 7 bases between them. Here the CDR3 DNA reads TGTGCCAGCTCGGGGGACACCGGGGAGCTGTTTTTT. Its protein is CASSGDTGELFF.

This clone has just a few counts. The chain has TRBV9 and TRBJ1-1; maybe TRBD1 (6 bases). The germline gives CDR1 SGDLS, CDR2 YYNGEE. With 0 bases removed from V and 8 bases from J, the gap between germline ends came to 14 bases. The CDR3 spans 14 residues. CDR3: CASSVEGVSSEAFF. As DNA, the CDR3 is TGTGCCAGCAGCGTAGAGGGGGTTTCCTCCGAAGCTTTCTTT.

The table lists this clone with a few counts. The genes are TRBV5-4 and TRBJ2-7, with TRBD1 identical over 8 bases. V lost 3 bases to trimming and J lost 6 bases; unmatched junction nucleotides: 8. Germline V CDR1 and CDR2: SGHNT, YYREEE (reference sequence). The CDR3 is 14 residues long. The CDR3, as DNA: TGTGCCAGCAGCTCGCCTACCGGGACAGGCGAGCAGTACGTC. Translating it yields CASSSPTGTGEQYV.

V gene TRBV9 combines with J gene TRBJ2-3; D call uncertain. This CDR3 has 15 residues. V gave up 3 bases and J gave up 0 bases, with 11 bases separating them. CDR1 and CDR2 from the germline V gene are SGDLS and YYNGEE. CDR3 protein: CASSAAPISTDTQYF. The CDR3 nucleotides are TGTGCCAGCAGCGCCGCCCCGATTAGCACAGATACGCAGTATTTT.